This T cell receptor beta chain was recovered during a study of OX40 agonist ivuxolimab in advanced cancers. Study summary: Enrolled patients in dose escalation had cancers that were hepatocellular carcinoma, melanoma, renal cell or head and neck cancer.

The assay was immunoSEQ multiplex PCR, and TCRdb's table has in-frame clones only and misses some. The sample has about 58,000 clones; roughly 86% are singletons. Trimming cost V 0 bases and J 5 bases; bases outside gene matches: 10. The CDR3 has 18 residues. Germline lookup yields CDR1 SGHDN and CDR2 FVKESK. The study, taken as a whole, reports: In CD8+ T cells, expanded clones were on average more numerous than in CD4+. The study observed clonal expansion of CD4+ and CD8+ blood T cells by week 6 at 0.1 to 3.0 mg/kg.

As regards this clone: Its antigen is still unknown.

The sample consisted of CD4+ or CD8+ T cells sorted from blood, taken in a trial of the OX40 agonist ivuxolimab. The chain employs TRBV14 and TRBJ2-3; 11 bases match TRBD2. This receptor was taken from an adult with an advanced solid tumor such as melanoma, head and neck, liver or kidney cancer. The CDR3 DNA follows: TGTGCCAGCAGCCAAGAGGGGATAGCGGGGGGGCCCGGAGATACGCAGTATTTT. Encoded protein: CASSQEGIAGGPGDTQYF.